This entry is about one T cell receptor (beta chain). The antigen remains undetermined. The data belong to a study of cytomegalovirus exposure and HLA in healthy donors. Background on the study: Out of roughly 200 million T cells, an earlier analysis found about 100 million unique TCR beta sequences in total.

This CDR3 has 15 residues. Vbeta (60) and Jbeta (13) primers were used in the PCR. How the authors handled the data: In a later analysis, the count reached 76 million or so unique TCR beta chains, with 9 million to 11 million shared. Some clones are missing from TCRdb's copy, which holds only in-frame ones; the method was immunoSEQ multiplex PCR. V and J calls and clone size come straight from that table; D and trimming were deduced from the DNA. The sample has fewer than 55,000 clones, roughly 72% seen once; the top ten hold under 25%. Notes on the study in general: In a later analysis, a missense DCLRE1C variant was linked to TCR beta V- and J-gene trimming. For most subjects, TCR beta sequences were reported to predict HLA-A and HLA-B alleles with accuracy.

The sample comprised PBMCs. The V call is TRBV21-1, the J call TRBJ1-2. TRBV21-1 is given as a pseudogene. This TCR derives from a woman in her fifties or sixties in good health and CMV-seropositive. Here the CDR3 reads CASSKARQGGVGYTF. CDR3 in DNA: TGTGCCAGCAGCAAAGCGCGGCAGGGAGGGGTTGGCTACACCTTC.